This TCR beta chain was retrieved from a study of cytotoxic CD8 clonotypes in ibrutinib-treated CLL. Data came from immunoSEQ multiplex PCR; TCRdb stores just in-frame clones and leaves some out. The sample consists of 300,000 to 400,000 clones, around 66% of them appearing once. Points from the study as a whole: On treatment, the uncommon public clonotypes contracted or remained stable.

Only one count was recorded for this clone. The antigen is unknown. Between the trimmed V and J ends, which lost 4 bases and 8 bases, there was a span of 20 bases. Per the germline V gene, CDR1 is SQVTM and CDR2 is ANQGSEA. There are 14 residues in the CDR3. Here the sequenced sample was PBMCs, taken after 36 months of ibrutinib treatment. The V gene is TRBV29-1, the J gene TRBJ1-2; unclear D gene. This receptor was taken from a human donor with chronic lymphocytic leukemia. CDR3 loop: CSVVPRREKVGYTF. The CDR3 DNA reads as TGCAGCGTTGTCCCCCGCCGGGAGAAGGTCGGCTACACCTTC.